This T cell receptor (beta chain) is from a study of vaccination effects on CD4 cells after COVID-19. The method was immunoSEQ multiplex PCR; TCRdb's version includes in-frame clones alone and lacks a portion of them. The sample records 55,000 to 90,000 clones, 73% being singletons. Study observations and caveats: Few convalescent patients and no early post-infection timepoints were included in the study.

To note about this clone: As yet, its antigen is unknown.

V was pared by 1 base and J by 5 bases, with 2 bases of the junction left unmatched. The CDR3 consists of 14 residues. Germline V gives CDR1 LGHNA, CDR2 YSLEER. CD4+ T cells specific for antigen were expanded with viral peptide pools by the ViraFEST assay before sequencing. Once cultured for under 11 days, the cells underwent separation to obtain CD4+ T cells. This individual contracted SARS-CoV-2 between March and December 2020, as verified by PCR. A few million PBMC were seeded per well and grown in the presence of about 10 IU/ml IL-2 and about 10 ug/ml peptides. The TCR originated in a human donor who had a prior SARS-CoV-2 infection. The material sequenced was CD4+ T cells from PBMCs cultured with HIV peptides, taken before COVID-19 vaccination. Subset in this sample: HIV-1 Nef peptide pool negative control/reference culture. This chain uses TRBV4-3 with TRBJ2-5; 9 nucleotides align to TRBD2. Here the CDR3 reads CASSQVAGVETQYF. The CDR3 DNA reads TGCGCCAGCAGCCAAGTAGCGGGAGTTGAGACCCAGTACTTC.